A selection of T cell receptor beta chains follows, all from one sample in a study of cytomegalovirus exposure and HLA in healthy donors. Only in-frame clones appear in the TCRdb table, and some are missing; sequencing was by immunoSEQ multiplex PCR. The sample consists of around 110,000 clones, approximately 9.4% of them appearing once. The sample comprised PBMCs. The receptors were sampled from a young man in good health and CMV-seronegative. Each CDR3 is given with its conserved first and last residue. D genes are given only for firm matches. Expanded clones are given a class, and other clones once, few, many or no size at all.

v_gene: TRBV7-3
j_gene: TRBJ2-3
abundance: -
d_gene: -
CDR3nt: TGTGCCAGCAGCCCAAGGGGGGGAGTTGGCACAGATACGCAGTATTTT
CDR3aa: CASSPRGGVGTDTQYF

v_gene: TRBV5-5
j_gene: TRBJ1-5
abundance: -
d_gene: TRBD1
CDR3nt: TGTGCCAGCAGCTTGTCCGTCAGGGGGACCGATCAGCCCCAGCATTTT
CDR3aa: CASSLSVRGTDQPQHF

v_gene: TRBV4-3
j_gene: TRBJ2-2
abundance: -
d_gene: TRBD2
CDR3nt: TGCGCCAGCAGCCAAGAGGCCTACGGGACTACAGCCGGGGAGCTGTTTTTT
CDR3aa: CASSQEAYGTTAGELFF

v_gene: TRBV4-1
j_gene: TRBJ2-7
abundance: few
d_gene: TRBD2
CDR3nt: TGCGCCAGCAGCCAGCCCGGACTAGCGGGCTACGAGCAGTACTTC
CDR3aa: CASSQPGLAGYEQYF

v_gene: TRBV27
j_gene: TRBJ2-7
abundance: few
d_gene: -
CDR3nt: TGTGCCAGCGAACCACAGGGACCTAGCTCCTACGAGCAGTACTTC
CDR3aa: CASEPQGPSSYEQYF

v_gene: TRBV6-1
j_gene: TRBJ1-4
abundance: few
d_gene: TRBD1
CDR3nt: TGTGCCAGCAGTGACTATCCGGGACAGGGAAATGAAAAACTGTTTTTT
CDR3aa: CASSDYPGQGNEKLFF

v_gene: TRBV5-4
j_gene: TRBJ1-1
abundance: -
d_gene: -
CDR3nt: TGTGCCAGCAGTCAAACCGGGGTGATGAACACTGAAGCTTTCTTT
CDR3aa: CASSQTGVMNTEAFF

v_gene: TRBV9
j_gene: TRBJ2-2
abundance: -
d_gene: -
CDR3nt: TGTGCCAGCAGCGTAGGGGCGGACACTTACACCGGGGAGCTGTTTTTT
CDR3aa: CASSVGADTYTGELFF

v_gene: TRBV11-2
j_gene: TRBJ1-1
abundance: -
d_gene: -
CDR3nt: TGTGCCAGCAGCTTAGCCGACAAGTTTGAAGCTTTCTTT
CDR3aa: CASSLADKFEAFF

v_gene: TRBV7-2
j_gene: TRBJ1-2
abundance: -
d_gene: TRBD1
CDR3nt: TGTGCCAGCAGCTTAGTGGGGACAGCCCTTAACTATGGCTACACCTTC
CDR3aa: CASSLVGTALNYGYTF

v_gene: TRBV6-1
j_gene: TRBJ1-4
abundance: few
d_gene: -
CDR3nt: TGTGCCAGCAGTGAAGTAGCGGGAGGGGAAAAACTGTTTTTT
CDR3aa: CASSEVAGGEKLFF

v_gene: TRBV28
j_gene: TRBJ2-6
abundance: -
d_gene: -
CDR3nt: TGTGCCACCGGGACTGGGGCCAACGTCCTGACTTTC
CDR3aa: CATGTGANVLTF

v_gene: TRBV10-3
j_gene: TRBJ1-3
abundance: few
d_gene: TRBD1
CDR3nt: TGTGCCATCACCCCGGCAGGGGGAGTCCCCATATATTTT
CDR3aa: CAITPAGGVPIYF

v_gene: TRBV15
j_gene: TRBJ2-3
abundance: few
d_gene: -
CDR3nt: TGTGCCACCAGCAGATCGGGAAGGCGCACAGATACGCAGTATTTT
CDR3aa: CATSRSGRRTDTQYF

v_gene: TRBV6-5
j_gene: TRBJ1-6
abundance: -
d_gene: -
CDR3nt: TGTGCCAGCGGTTCTCAGGGTAATTCACCCCTCCACTTT
CDR3aa: CASGSQGNSPLHF

v_gene: TRBV4-3
j_gene: TRBJ2-1
abundance: -
d_gene: -
CDR3nt: TGCGCCAGCAGCCAAGGGAGAAACACCTACAATGAGCAGTTCTTC
CDR3aa: CASSQGRNTYNEQFF

v_gene: TRBV19
j_gene: TRBJ1-4
abundance: -
d_gene: TRBD1
CDR3nt: TGTGCCAGTAGCCCTGGACAGGGAAGAACTAATGAAAAACTGTTTTTT
CDR3aa: CASSPGQGRTNEKLFF

v_gene: TRBV5-1
j_gene: TRBJ2-4
abundance: -
d_gene: -
CDR3nt: TGCGCCAGCAGCCTACCGGACAGCGAGGTGGTAGACATTCAGTACTTC
CDR3aa: CASSLPDSEVVDIQYF

v_gene: TRBV6-5
j_gene: TRBJ2-2
abundance: few
d_gene: -
CDR3nt: TGTGCCAGCAGTTTAGCCCCTGGAGGCGGGGAGCTGTTTTTT
CDR3aa: CASSLAPGGGELFF

v_gene: TRBV6-5
j_gene: TRBJ1-2
abundance: -
d_gene: TRBD1
CDR3nt: TGTGCCAGCAGTGAAGGGGACAGCTATGGCTACACCTTC
CDR3aa: CASSEGDSYGYTF

v_gene: TRBV5-1
j_gene: TRBJ1-1
abundance: -
d_gene: TRBD1
CDR3nt: TGCGCCAGCAGCTTGGAGACAGGGGGCCCGAACACTGAAGCTTTCTTT
CDR3aa: CASSLETGGPNTEAFF

v_gene: TRBV7-6
j_gene: TRBJ1-1
abundance: -
d_gene: -
CDR3nt: TGTGCCAGCAGCTTAAGTACATCTTTGAACACTGAAGCTTTCTTT
CDR3aa: CASSLSTSLNTEAFF

v_gene: TRBV30
j_gene: TRBJ2-7
abundance: -
d_gene: -
CDR3nt: TGTGCCTGGGCCCCGGGGAGTAGCTACGAGCAGTACTTC
CDR3aa: CAWAPGSSYEQYF

v_gene: TRBV19
j_gene: TRBJ1-5
abundance: -
d_gene: TRBD1
CDR3nt: TGTGCCAGTAGTATCAAGGGGGCTGACCAGCCCCAGCATTTT
CDR3aa: CASSIKGADQPQHF

v_gene: TRBV5-5
j_gene: TRBJ2-7
abundance: few
d_gene: -
CDR3nt: TGTGCCAGCAGCTCCCAGGGAGGCCCCGTGGTGGGGGAGCAGTACTTC
CDR3aa: CASSSQGGPVVGEQYF

v_gene: TRBV5-1
j_gene: TRBJ2-3
abundance: -
d_gene: -
CDR3nt: TGCGCCAGCAGCTTGGTGGGCAACAGGCCTCAAGATACGCAGTATTTT
CDR3aa: CASSLVGNRPQDTQYF

v_gene: TRBV7-9
j_gene: TRBJ2-2
abundance: -
d_gene: TRBD2
CDR3nt: TGTGCCAGCAGCTTCCCCGGGGCTAGCGGCACCGGGGAGCTGTTTTTT
CDR3aa: CASSFPGASGTGELFF

v_gene: TRBV2
j_gene: TRBJ2-5
abundance: few
d_gene: -
CDR3nt: TGTGCCAGCATCCTAGTCGGTGGCCAAGAGACCCAGTACTTC
CDR3aa: CASILVGGQETQYF

v_gene: TRBV15
j_gene: TRBJ1-3
abundance: -
d_gene: -
CDR3nt: TGTGCCACCAGCAGGACACCTGGGAGTCCTGGAAACACCATATATTTT
CDR3aa: CATSRTPGSPGNTIYF

v_gene: TRBV29-1
j_gene: TRBJ2-7
abundance: -
d_gene: -
CDR3nt: TGCAGCGTTGTGGGACTGGAAGCCTACGAGCAGTACTTC
CDR3aa: CSVVGLEAYEQYF

v_gene: TRBV7-9
j_gene: TRBJ2-2
abundance: few
d_gene: -
CDR3nt: TGTGCCAGCAGCTTAGTTTCTTCCTTACGGTACACCGGGGAGCTGTTTTTT
CDR3aa: CASSLVSSLRYTGELFF

v_gene: TRBV5-1
j_gene: TRBJ2-7
abundance: -
d_gene: TRBD2
CDR3nt: TGCGCCAGCAGCTCTAGCGGGGGCCCCTACGAGCGGTACTTC
CDR3aa: CASSSSGGPYERYF

v_gene: TRBV4-3
j_gene: TRBJ1-5
abundance: -
d_gene: -
CDR3nt: TGCGCCAGCAGCCAAGATCGGGGGACCGGTCAGCCCCAGCATTTT
CDR3aa: CASSQDRGTGQPQHF

v_gene: TRBV19
j_gene: TRBJ2-1
abundance: few
d_gene: TRBD1
CDR3nt: TGTGCCAGTACCCCGGGACAGGGGGCCTACAATGAGCAGTTCTTC
CDR3aa: CASTPGQGAYNEQFF

v_gene: TRBV7-3
j_gene: TRBJ2-5
abundance: -
d_gene: TRBD2
CDR3nt: TGTGCCAGCAGCCCAGGACTAGCGGGAGGCCCTAGAAGAGAGACCCAGTACTTC
CDR3aa: CASSPGLAGGPRRETQYF

v_gene: TRBV5-8
j_gene: TRBJ2-3
abundance: few
d_gene: TRBD2
CDR3nt: TGTGCCAGCAGCTCGCGGACTAGCGGGTTACATACGCAGTATTTT
CDR3aa: CASSSRTSGLHTQYF

v_gene: TRBV11-2
j_gene: TRBJ2-2
abundance: few
d_gene: -
CDR3nt: TGTGCCAGCAGCTTAGATCAGCGGGGGGAGCTGTTTTTT
CDR3aa: CASSLDQRGELFF

v_gene: TRBV12-5
j_gene: TRBJ2-2
abundance: few
d_gene: -
CDR3nt: TGTGCTAGTGGCGGGGGACAGGGCCTAGCGGGAACCGGGGAGCTGTTTTTT
CDR3aa: CASGGGQGLAGTGELFF

v_gene: TRBV30
j_gene: TRBJ2-7
abundance: -
d_gene: TRBD2
CDR3nt: TGTGCCTGGAAGGGATCGGGAGGCGAGCAGTACTTC
CDR3aa: CAWKGSGGEQYF

v_gene: TRBV6-6
j_gene: TRBJ2-7
abundance: few
d_gene: -
CDR3nt: TGTGCCAGCAGTAACAGGGTTACCCCAACCGACGAGCAGTACTTC
CDR3aa: CASSNRVTPTDEQYF

v_gene: TRBV11-3
j_gene: TRBJ2-7
abundance: -
d_gene: TRBD1
CDR3nt: TGTGCCAGCAGCCCTGGGACAGGGTACTCCTACGAGCAGTACTTC
CDR3aa: CASSPGTGYSYEQYF

v_gene: TRBV19
j_gene: TRBJ2-1
abundance: few
d_gene: -
CDR3nt: TGTGCCAGTAGTATAACAACCTCCTACAATGAGCAGTTCTTC
CDR3aa: CASSITTSYNEQFF

v_gene: TRBV4-1
j_gene: TRBJ2-3
abundance: -
d_gene: TRBD1
CDR3nt: TGCGCCAGCAGCCAAGACGTATTTGGACAGGGGGACACAGATACGCAGTATTTT
CDR3aa: CASSQDVFGQGDTDTQYF

v_gene: TRBV11-3
j_gene: TRBJ2-3
abundance: few
d_gene: -
CDR3nt: TGTGCCAGCAGCCGCCGTTCGGGGGGCGTTGCGGGGTACACAGATACGCAGTATTTT
CDR3aa: CASSRRSGGVAGYTDTQYF

v_gene: TRBV28
j_gene: TRBJ2-5
abundance: -
d_gene: -
CDR3nt: TGTGCCAGCAGTTTCGCTAGTGGGACCCAGTACTTC
CDR3aa: CASSFASGTQYF

v_gene: TRBV27
j_gene: TRBJ2-1
abundance: few
d_gene: TRBD2
CDR3nt: TGTGCCAGCACCCGCTATCCCGGGCTAGCGGCCTACAATGAGCAGTTCTTC
CDR3aa: CASTRYPGLAAYNEQFF

v_gene: TRBV5-6
j_gene: TRBJ2-4
abundance: -
d_gene: TRBD1
CDR3nt: TGTGCCAGCAGCTTGGTTTATGGGACAGGGGGCTTGTACTTC
CDR3aa: CASSLVYGTGGLYF

v_gene: TRBV5-1
j_gene: TRBJ2-1
abundance: few
d_gene: TRBD1
CDR3nt: TGCGCCAGCAGCTCGAGACGACAGGGGGCGGTGGATGAGCAGTTCTTC
CDR3aa: CASSSRRQGAVDEQFF

v_gene: TRBV2
j_gene: TRBJ1-5
abundance: -
d_gene: -
CDR3nt: TGTGCCAGCGCGCGGGGGACGAATAGACAGCCCCAGCATTTT
CDR3aa: CASARGTNRQPQHF

v_gene: TRBV7-9
j_gene: TRBJ2-3
abundance: few
d_gene: -
CDR3nt: TGTGCCAGCAGCTTAGCGGTAGCCCCGGATACGCAGTATTTT
CDR3aa: CASSLAVAPDTQYF

v_gene: TRBV5-1
j_gene: TRBJ2-1
abundance: -
d_gene: TRBD2
CDR3nt: TGCGCCAGCAGCTTGGGGGCGGGAGGGCGTAATGAGCAGTTCTTC
CDR3aa: CASSLGAGGRNEQFF